This is a list of T cell receptor beta chains from one sample in a study of T cells in Graves' hyperthyroidism and ophthalmopathy. TCRdb independently ran MiXCR on the multiplex PCR reads; one entry per CDR3 protein. The sample contains approximately 870,000 distinct CDR3 sequences, roughly 37% of which appear only once. Sequenced material: blood. These TCRs come from a man aged 18 to 30 with Graves' hyperthyroidism. Each CDR3 is given with its conserved first and last residue. D genes are given only for firm matches. Expanded clones are given a class, and other clones once, few, many or no size at all.

CDR3	DNA	D	size	V	J
CASSQERSPDLYGYTF	TGCGCCAGCAGCCAAGAACGTAGCCCAGATTTATATGGCTACACCTTC	NA	NA	TRBV4-1	TRBJ1-2
CASSRDGLETQYF	TGTGCCAGCAGCCGGGACGGTCTGGAGACCCAGTACTTC	NA	few	TRBV7-9	TRBJ2-5
CSVRGGNAGELFF	TGCAGCGTGAGGGGAGGGAACGCCGGGGAGCTGTTTTTT	TRBD2	NA	TRBV29-1	TRBJ2-2
CSAETESNSPLHF	TGCAGTGCGGAGACAGAGAGCAATTCACCCCTCCACTTT	NA	many	TRBV20-1	TRBJ1-6
CAITRATGSHGYTF	TGTGCCATCACGCGGGCGACGGGATCCCATGGCTACACCTTC	NA	NA	TRBV10-3	TRBJ1-2
CASSQDRDRPEQYF	TGCGCCAGCAGCCAAGATAGAGACAGGCCTGAGCAGTACTTC	NA	NA	TRBV4-1	TRBJ2-7
CSVPWDATGELFF	TGCAGCGTTCCCTGGGACGCCACCGGGGAGCTGTTTTTT	NA	many	TRBV29-1	TRBJ2-2
CASGVGLAGGRFQETQYF	TGTGCCAGCGGCGTGGGACTAGCGGGAGGCCGATTCCAAGAGACCCAGTACTTC	TRBD2	NA	TRBV2	TRBJ2-5
CASSSLAGQRSSYEQYF	TGTGCCAGCAGCTCCTTAGCGGGGCAGCGAAGCTCCTACGAGCAGTACTTC	TRBD2	NA	TRBV7-2	TRBJ2-7
CASSRGGGKHKPQHF	TGTGCCAGCAGTCGAGGGGGAGGGAAGCATAAGCCCCAGCATTTT	NA	NA	TRBV6-6	TRBJ1-5
CASSTRRGQGSGNTIYF	TGTGCCAGCAGCACCCGCCGAGGACAGGGGTCTGGAAACACCATATATTTT	TRBD1	NA	TRBV7-6	TRBJ1-3
CASRAGGNSEAFF	TGTGCCAGCAGGGCCGGGGGAAATAGTGAAGCTTTCTTT	NA	NA	TRBV5-1	TRBJ1-1
CSSGQGKPSGANVLTF	TGCAGCTCTGGACAGGGGAAGCCCTCTGGGGCCAACGTCCTGACTTTC	TRBD1	NA	TRBV29-1	TRBJ2-6
CASEGDRDEETQYF	TGTGCCAGCGAGGGGGACAGGGATGAGGAGACCCAGTACTTC	TRBD1	few	TRBV2	TRBJ2-5
CASSQARGSETQYF	TGCGCCAGCAGCCAGGCGAGGGGATCAGAGACCCAGTACTTC	NA	NA	TRBV7-8	TRBJ2-5
CAGGASESQETQYF	TGTGCCGGAGGGGCTAGCGAAAGTCAAGAGACCCAGTACTTC	NA	NA	TRBV7-9	TRBJ2-5
CASSESYGTVYEQYF	TGTGCCAGCAGTGAATCGTACGGGACAGTCTACGAGCAGTACTTC	TRBD1	few	TRBV6-1	TRBJ2-7
CASSDPGQIF	TGTGCCAGCAGTGACCCGGGACAGATCTTC	TRBD1	many	TRBV2	TRBJ1-2
CASRPDRVGHEKLFF	TGTGCCAGCAGGCCGGACAGGGTGGGGCATGAAAAACTGTTTTTT	TRBD1	many	TRBV2	TRBJ1-4
CAISESGSSSTDTQYF	TGTGCCATCAGTGAGTCGGGTAGTTCAAGCACAGATACGCAGTATTTT	NA	NA	TRBV10-3	TRBJ2-3
CASDTGTQEAFF	TGTGCCAGCGATACCGGGACGCAGGAAGCTTTCTTT	NA	few	TRBV6-1	TRBJ1-1
CASSLAGMPQETQYF	TGTGCCAGCAGCTTAGCTGGGATGCCGCAAGAGACCCAGTACTTC	NA	many	TRBV7-9	TRBJ2-5
CASRSRGRGGGYTF	TGTGCCAGCAGGTCCAGGGGCAGGGGCGGTGGCTACACCTTC	NA	NA	TRBV13	TRBJ1-2
CASSARAGRSGNTIYF	TGTGCCAGCAGCGCCCGGGCAGGCCGCTCTGGAAACACCATATATTTT	NA	few	TRBV16	TRBJ1-3
CASSDSGTACQYF	TGTGCCAGCAGTGACTCCGGGACCGCTTGTCAGTACTTC	NA	many	TRBV2	TRBJ2-5
CASLWGTEAFF	TGTGCCAGCCTCTGGGGAACTGAAGCTTTCTTT	NA	many	TRBV7-8	TRBJ1-1
CASSLFVTATGGYTF	TGTGCCAGCAGCTTATTTGTGACAGCGACGGGCGGCTACACCTTC	NA	many	TRBV7-9	TRBJ1-2
CASTRALAGAYEQYF	TGTGCCAGCACCCGGGCGCTAGCGGGGGCCTACGAGCAGTACTTC	TRBD2	NA	TRBV12-3/TRBV12-4	TRBJ2-7
CASRLKQEWSGNYGYTF	TGTGCCAGCAGATTAAAGCAAGAGTGGTCCGGGAACTATGGCTACACCTTC	NA	many	TRBV2	TRBJ1-2
CASSYGKNNSPLHF	TGTGCCAGCAGTTACGGAAAAAATAATTCACCCCTCCACTTT	NA	few	TRBV6-5	TRBJ1-6
CASSIWTGTMNTEAFF	TGTGCCAGTAGTATCTGGACAGGGACCATGAACACTGAAGCTTTCTTT	TRBD1	NA	TRBV19	TRBJ1-1
CASSERGAPQHF	TGTGCCAGCAGCGAGAGGGGGGCGCCCCAGCATTTT	NA	NA	TRBV5-6	TRBJ1-5
CATSCRSGANVLTF	TGTGCCACCAGCTGCAGGTCTGGGGCCAACGTCCTGACTTTC	NA	NA	TRBV15	TRBJ2-6
CSVLARNTGELFF	TGCAGCGTTCTGGCTAGGAACACCGGGGAGCTGTTTTTT	NA	NA	TRBV29-1	TRBJ2-2
CALAGTGGDLSSGNTIYF	TGTGCCCTAGCCGGGACAGGAGGCGACCTGAGCTCTGGAAACACCATATATTTT	TRBD1	NA	TRBV19	TRBJ1-3
CSVELGPAGESEQYF	TGCAGCGTTGAACTGGGACCAGCGGGAGAATCCGAGCAGTACTTC	TRBD2	NA	TRBV29-1	TRBJ2-7
CASSESSSGAEETQYF	TGCGCCAGCAGTGAGTCTTCTAGCGGGGCCGAAGAGACCCAGTACTTC	TRBD2	NA	TRBV10-1	TRBJ2-5
CSARTGGHEQYF	TGCAGTGCTAGGACAGGGGGCCACGAGCAGTACTTC	TRBD1	few	TRBV20-1	TRBJ2-7
CASSLGGQRNTGELFF	TGTGCCAGCAGCTTAGGAGGGCAGAGGAACACCGGGGAGCTGTTTTTT	NA	few	TRBV13	TRBJ2-2
CASSLAGNVRVTF	TGTGCCAGCAGCTTAGCCGGAAACGTCAGGGTCACCTTC	NA	NA	TRBV7-9	TRBJ1-2
CASSRVRDTEAFF	TGTGCCAGCAGTCGGGTCCGGGACACTGAAGCTTTCTTT	NA	few	TRBV6-6	TRBJ1-1
CSVPGGTTGELFF	TGCAGCGTACCAGGGGGAACAACCGGGGAGCTGTTTTTT	TRBD1	NA	TRBV20-1	TRBJ2-2
CASSGEDTEAFF	TGTGCCAGCTCAGGTGAGGACACTGAGGCTTTCTTT	NA	few	TRBV18	TRBJ1-1
CASSLGAHRAGGEKLFF	TGTGCCAGCAGCTTAGGGGCTCATAGGGCGGGAGGTGAAAAACTGTTTTTT	NA	NA	TRBV7-2	TRBJ1-4
CASSGEDSPLHF	TGTGCCAGCAGTGGTGAAGATTCACCCCTCCACTTT	NA	many	TRBV2	TRBJ1-6
CASSYSWDGTQYF	TGTGCCAGCAGTTACTCGTGGGATGGGACCCAGTACTTC	NA	few	TRBV6-5	TRBJ2-5
CASSYRQGAGGETQYF	TGTGCCAGCAGTTATCGACAGGGGGCCGGGGGAGAGACCCAGTACTTC	TRBD1	few	TRBV7-2	TRBJ2-5
CASSLWEIAEGSGELFF	TGTGCCAGCAGCCTATGGGAGATAGCAGAGGGATCCGGGGAGCTGTTTTTT	NA	few	TRBV9	TRBJ2-2
CASSNVGSQRTQYF	TGTGCCAGTAGTAACGTCGGCTCCCAGCGGACCCAGTACTTC	NA	many	TRBV19	TRBJ2-5